These 2 T cell receptor beta chains share one sample of origin, sequenced in a study of cytomegalovirus exposure and HLA in healthy donors. 13 Jbeta primers and 60 Vbeta primers were used for the PCR. Some clones are missing from TCRdb's copy, which holds only in-frame ones; the method was immunoSEQ multiplex PCR. The profile shows about 130,000 clones, approximately 87% of them singletons. Sequenced sample: PBMCs. Receptors originate from a man aged 18 to 29 in good health and CMV-seropositive.

The chain uses TRBV6-5 and TRBJ1-3; 10 bases align to TRBD1. This CDR3 region has 13 residues. V shed 7 bases, J shed 7 bases, and the junction held 4 bases outside the gene matches. Per germline, CDR1 MNHEY and CDR2 SVGAGI. The CDR3 loop reads CASIGTGANTIYF. CDR3 bases: TGTGCCAGCATCGGGACAGGGGCCAACACCATATATTTT.

V is TRBV9 and J is TRBJ2-1, with D perhaps matching TRBD2 (6 bases). The CDR3 is 17 amino acids. Germline values: CDR1 SGDLS, CDR2 YYNGEE. V was cut by 0 bases and J by 0 bases, with 13 bases left in between. For the CDR3, the DNA is TGTGCCAGCAGCGTAGATGGGGGGTTAAGCTCCTACAATGAGCAGTTCTTC. Its protein is CASSVDGGLSSYNEQFF.